A single sample gave rise to the 14 T cell receptor beta chains below, sequenced in a study of blood T cells in healthy people across ages. A second PCR of 7 to 11 cycles used a sample-barcoded 5' primer and a J-beta primer mix. MiXCR was run by TCRdb on the 5' RACE reads, yielding one entry per CDR3 protein. The table lists about 780,000 distinct CDR3 sequences, around 25% of them singletons. The same sample was also used in a study of T cells of mothers and their children.

Sequenced sample: blood. The source is a boy between 10 and 17 years old in good health.

This clonotype came up a few times. V is TRBV25-1 and J is TRBJ2-5, with D tentatively TRBD2 (7 bases). TRBJ2-7 explains the end of the DNA better; the J call may be wrong. Germline V gene lookup returns CDR1 MGHDK and CDR2 SYGVNS. The CDR3 has 12 amino acids. In DNA form, the CDR3 reads TGTGCCAGCGGGGGGGGGCGAAGCGAGCAGTACTTC. Translation: CASGGGRSEQYF.

This clonotype was seen a few times. The chain has TRBV4-1 and TRBJ2-2; the D is unclear. The V end lost 0 bases, the J end lost 7 bases, and 15 bases lay between the germline ends. The CDR3 spans 16 residues. CDR1 is MGHRA and CDR2 is YSYEKL in the germline V gene. The CDR3 is CASSQDERPSYGELFF. In nucleotides, the CDR3 is TGCGCCAGCAGCCAAGATGAGAGGCCTAGTTACGGGGAGCTGTTTTTT.

V and J are TRBV29-1 and TRBJ1-4; TRBD1 might be the D (5 bases). With 5 bases removed from V and 6 bases from J, the gap between germline ends came to 13 bases. The CDR3 contains 13 residues. Germline V lookup: CDR1 SQVTM, CDR2 ANQGSEA. The CDR3 protein is CSVSRGADEKLFF. CDR3 sequence (DNA): TGCAGCGTTTCCCGTGGGGCGGATGAAAAACTGTTTTTT.

The chain carries TRBV7-9 and TRBJ2-6; 7 positions agree with TRBD2. The CDR3 has 18 residues. Germline V lookup: CDR1 SEHNR, CDR2 FQNEAQ (reference sequence). Trimming removed 0 bases from V and 2 bases from J; junction bases left unmatched: 7. CDR3 DNA sequence: TGTGCCAGCAGCTTAGCCACGGGGCGGGGGACTGGGGCCAACGTCCTGACTTTC. This translates into CASSLATGRGTGANVLTF.

There are a few counts of this clonotype. This chain connects TRBV7-8 to TRBJ2-1; D call uncertain. V was pared by 1 base and J by 11 bases, with 12 bases between. Germline CDR1 and CDR2: SGHVS and FQNEAQ. CDR3 length equals 13 residues. The CDR3 sequence: CASSLDRDFKQFF. Written as DNA, the CDR3 is TGTGCCAGCAGCTTAGATCGAGACTTTAAGCAGTTCTTC.

This clonotype was seen only a few times. The conserved final phenylalanine or tryptophan is absent from the CDR3, which likely points to a read error. The chain has TRBV12-3 or TRBV12-4 and TRBJ2-6; D is undetermined. There are 15 residues in the CDR3. The germline V and J ends were trimmed by 2 bases and 0 bases, with 5 bases remaining between them. The DNA for the CDR3 is TGTGCCAGCAGTTTACAGAGCTCTGGGGCCAACGTCCTGACTCTC. The encoded protein is CASSLQSSGANVLTL.

This clonotype was observed a few times. One junction end does not reproduce the germline sequence, and a read error may be involved. CDR3 in DNA: TGTGCCCGCAGCCGCGGCACAGGGACGTTCGAGCAGTACTTC. Protein sequence: CARSRGTGTFEQYF. The chain links TRBV12-3 or TRBV12-4 to TRBJ2-7, with TRBD1 as a possible D gene (6 bases). This CDR3 spans 14 amino acids.

In this sample, this clonotype turned up a few times. The chain couples TRBV28 to TRBJ1-5, with D maybe TRBD1 (6 bases). The CDR3 is 14 amino acids. Germline CDR1 is MDHEN and CDR2 is SYDVKM. V was clipped by 3 bases and J by 10 bases, with 16 bases between them. CDR3 nucleotides: TGTGCCAGCAGTTTGATTCGGGGGGCGAGCCCCCAGCATTTT. It translates to CASSLIRGASPQHF. Together with reference TRBV28 and TRBJ1-5, the CDR3 gives the full variable domain: DVKVTQSSRYLVKRTGEKVFLECVQDMDHENMFWYRQDPGLGLRLIYFSYDVKMKEKGDIPEGYSVSREKKERFSLILESASTNQTSMYLCASSLIRGASPQHFGDGTRLSIL.

This rearrangement joins TRBV10-3 to TRBJ2-1; TRBD2 matches 11 bases. Unmatched junction bases numbered 2, after V lost 2 bases and J lost 2 bases. This CDR3 comprises 16 residues. CDR1 ENHRY and CDR2 SYGVKD come from the germline V gene. In nucleotides, the CDR3 is TGTGCCATCAGTGAGGGTAGCGGGGGGGCCTACAATGAGCAGTTCTTC. Its translation is CAISEGSGGAYNEQFF.

The rearrangement links TRBV11-2 to TRBJ1-3; D ambiguous. V shed 2 bases and J shed 0 bases, with 14 bases lying between them. This CDR3 comprises 17 residues. Germline lookup yields CDR1 SGHAT and CDR2 FQNNGV. CDR3 bases: TGTGCCAGCAGCTTACGACTCCCGAGTTTCTCTGGAAACACCATATATTTT. Amino acids: CASSLRLPSFSGNTIYF. Supplemented by reference TRBV11-2 and TRBJ1-3, the full variable domain reads EAGVAQSPRYKIIEKRQSVAFWCNPISGHATLYWYQQILGQGPKLLIQFQNNGVVDDSQLPKDRFSAERLKGVDSTLKIQPAKLEDSAVYLCASSLRLPSFSGNTIYFGEGSWLTVV.

The chain combines TRBV12-3 or TRBV12-4 with TRBJ2-4; D gene ambiguous. V shed 3 bases and J shed 3 bases, with 6 bases lying between them. This CDR3 has 13 residues. The CDR3 DNA follows: TGTGCCAGCAGTTTTCAGGTCAAAAACATTCAGTACTTC. Translating gives CASSFQVKNIQYF.

This clonotype was detected many times. V gene TRBV5-5 combines with J gene TRBJ2-5; a weak D match, TRBD2 (6 bases). The germline gives CDR1 SGHKS, CDR2 YYEKEE (reference sequence). The CDR3 spans 13 residues. The V and J ends lost 4 bases and 2 bases respectively, with 9 bases between them. Written as DNA, the CDR3 is TGTGCCAGCAGCACGGGACTGCAAGAGACCCAGTACTTC. Its translation is CASSTGLQETQYF.

The chain uses TRBV12-3 or TRBV12-4 and TRBJ2-5; D is uncertain. The J call may not be correct, given that the DNA end is closer to TRBJ2-7. CDR3 length: 12 residues. The CDR3: CASTDGSYEQYF. Written as DNA, the CDR3 is TGTGCCAGCACCGATGGGTCCTACGAGCAGTACTTC.

This clonotype was observed once. The chain carries TRBV5-1 and TRBJ2-4; D is perhaps TRBD1 (5 bases). V was shortened by 0 bases and J by 0 bases, with 13 bases between the two germline ends. CDR3 size: 17 residues. Germline CDR1 reads SGHRS; CDR2 reads YFSETQ. The CDR3 DNA is TGCGCCAGCAGCTTGGGTTCCGACAGACTAGCCAAAAACATTCAGTACTTC. Residues: CASSLGSDRLAKNIQYF.